This T cell receptor (beta chain) was retrieved from a study of cytomegalovirus exposure and HLA in healthy donors. This clone was seen only once. Its target is not known. Germline V gene sequence: CDR1 SGHDT, CDR2 YYEEEE. The CDR3 sequence is 17 residues long. Trimming cost V 3 bases and J 11 bases; bases outside gene matches: 19. The PCR made use of 60 Vbeta and 13 Jbeta primers. The repertoire was sequenced with immunoSEQ multiplex PCR; TCRdb's copy has only in-frame clones and lacks some. This table holds 100,000 to 150,000 clones, over 60% found once. Study-level points and caveats: TCR beta V- and J-gene trimming was later associated with a missense DCLRE1C variant.

The material sequenced was PBMCs. This chain links TRBV5-6 with TRBJ2-5; 10 nucleotides agree with TRBD2. This receptor was taken from a woman between 40 and 50 years old in good health and CMV-seropositive. The CDR3 spells CASSYRKSGRVPGKQYF. In nucleotides, the CDR3 is TGTGCCAGCAGCTACAGAAAGAGCGGGAGGGTCCCCGGCAAGCAGTACTTC. Full variable domain (rest looked up from reference TRBV5-6 and TRBJ2-5): DAGVTQSPTHLIKTRGQQVTLRCSPKSGHDTVSWYQQALGQGPQFIFQYYEEEERQRGNFPDRFSGHQFPNYSSELNVNALLLGDSALYLCASSYRKSGRVPGKQYFGPGTRLLVL.